Given below is one T cell receptor (beta chain) in context. Its target is not known. This CDR3 has 16 residues. In germline, CDR1 is SNHLY, CDR2 FYNNEI. The V end lost 6 bases, the J end lost 2 bases, and 14 bases lay between the germline ends. Lysates of CMV-infected fibroblasts at around 9.9 ug/mL stimulated these cells. Sorting of responding CD4+ T cells relied on upregulated CD40 ligand together with CD69. Suppressive ART was started during chronic HIV-1 infection in these adults. Undetectable plasma HIV-1 RNA below 50 copies/mL lasted at least 4 years. The sample is drawn from a study of persistence of HIV-infected CD4 T cells. The immunoSEQ assay was version 4, run in survey mode. Template was genomic DNA at about 10 ng/uL, with up to about 1 ug used per sample. The table came from immunoSEQ multiplex PCR; TCRdb's copy has only in-frame clones and leaves some out. This sample has about 7,000 clones; about 80% occur once, and the top ten carry about 66%.

Study observations and caveats: TCRbeta richness was lower in CMV- and Gag-responding cells than in anti-CD3/anti-CD28-responding cells.

This specimen consisted of CD4+ T cells sorted from PBMCs after 18-hour stimulation, obtained from a patient who received antiretroviral therapy. The rearrangement links TRBV2 to TRBJ2-6, with a possible D match to TRBD1 (6 bases). The sequence came from an adult woman with HIV who was CMV-seropositive. The CDR3 spells CASRDAAGAGANVLTF. Written as DNA, the CDR3 is TGTGCCAGCAGAGACGCCGCAGGGGCTGGGGCCAACGTCCTGACTTTC.